The 15 T cell receptor beta chains reported below all come from one sample, sequenced in a study of OX40 agonist ivuxolimab in advanced cancers. Assay used: immunoSEQ multiplex PCR; TCRdb lists only in-frame clones, some missing. This table has 65,000 to 80,000 clones, approximately 83% appearing once. The source was CD4+ or CD8+ T cells sorted from blood, collected in a trial of the OX40 agonist ivuxolimab. The source is an adult with an advanced solid tumor such as melanoma, head and neck, liver or kidney cancer.

The rearrangement uses TRBV30 and TRBJ2-3; tentatively, D is TRBD1 or TRBD2 (5 bases each). Trimming left V 0 bases short and J 4 bases short, with 17 bases between. Germline-derived CDR1 and CDR2 are GTSNPN and SVGIG (reference sequence). CDR3 size: 16 residues. In DNA, the CDR3 is TGTGCCTGGAGTGTACTGTCAGGGACCCTTCCAGATACGCAGTATTTT. Amino acids: CAWSVLSGTLPDTQYF.

V usage is TRBV5-1 and J usage is TRBJ2-5; 8 bases fit TRBD2. The V segment lost 1 base and the J segment 3 bases; nucleotides outside the gene matches: 8. Germline lookup yields CDR1 SGHRS and CDR2 YFSETQ. The CDR3 spans 16 residues. CDR3 sequence reads: CASSLSGGSPEETQYF. In nucleotides, the CDR3 is TGCGCCAGCAGCTTGTCGGGGGGGTCCCCGGAAGAGACCCAGTACTTC.

This clone was detected once. The chain uses TRBV5-4 and TRBJ2-5; no reliable D call. This CDR3 region has 15 residues. Trimming pared 4 bases from V and 2 bases from J, leaving 15 bases between. Germline V lookup: CDR1 SGHNT, CDR2 YYREEE (reference sequence). The CDR3 DNA is TGTGCCAGCAGCCCGACCTGGGGTTTACAAGAGACCCAGTACTTC. It encodes CASSPTWGLQETQYF.

The genes are TRBV5-8 and TRBJ2-2, with D perhaps matching TRBD2 (5 bases). The CDR3 totals 16 residues. Trimming took 0 bases from V and 0 from J, leaving 9 bases between them. Looked up from germline, CDR1 is SGHTS and CDR2 is YDEGEE. CDR3: CASSLAAGANTGELFF. As DNA, the CDR3 is TGTGCCAGCAGCTTGGCTGCGGGTGCGAACACCGGGGAGCTGTTTTTT.

The chain has TRBV6-5 and TRBJ1-5, with D perhaps matching TRBD1 (6 bases). Germline CDR1 reads MNHEY; CDR2 reads SVGAGI. This CDR3 region has 13 residues. V lost 8 bases and J 5 bases, leaving 13 bases between the germline ends. Here the CDR3 DNA reads TGTGCCAGCGGAGGACAGCCCTATCAGCCCCAGCATTTT. Protein sequence: CASGGQPYQPQHF.

The V call is TRBV7-2, the J call TRBJ1-6; 8 nucleotides align to TRBD1. There are 12 residues in the CDR3. Germline V gives CDR1 SGHTA, CDR2 FQGNSA. The junction had 5 bases not matched to a gene; V was cut back by 6 bases and J by 13 bases. The CDR3 nucleotides read TGTGCCAGCAGGGATACAGGGGGTCCCCTCCACTTT. Translation: CASRDTGGPLHF.

V is TRBV2 and J is TRBJ2-7; 7 bases are shared with TRBD2. CDR1 and CDR2 from the germline V gene are SNHLY and FYNNEI. The CDR3 runs 14 residues. V dropped 9 bases and J dropped 4; count of bases not matched to a gene: 12. Here the CDR3 reads CASRWGGTDYEQYF. CDR3 nucleotide sequence: TGTGCCAGTCGGTGGGGGGGAACCGATTACGAGCAGTACTTC.

The DNA of the CDR3 is TGTGCCAGCAGCCAAGATGGGGGGAATTTCTATGGCTACACCTTC. Translated, it gives CASSQDGGNFYGYTF. This chain connects TRBV4-2 to TRBJ1-2; tentatively, D is TRBD1 (5 bases). The CDR3 is 15 residues long. Trimming removed 0 bases at V and 4 bases at J, with 12 bases between. Germline V CDR1 and CDR2: LGHNA, YNFKEQ.

In DNA, the CDR3 is TGTGCCTGGAGTGTAGGCGGGAGGGCAGCCGAGCAGTACTTC. Translation: CAWSVGGRAAEQYF. This sequence joins TRBV30 and TRBJ2-7, with 9 nucleotides matching TRBD2. Germline loops: CDR1 GTSNPN, CDR2 SVGIG (reference sequence). The length of the CDR3 is 14 residues. V was clipped by 0 bases and J by 6 bases; unmatched bases: 6.

The chain uses TRBV7-9 and TRBJ2-3, with 7 bases that match TRBD1. This CDR3 comprises 14 residues. Germline values: CDR1 SEHNR, CDR2 FQNEAQ (reference sequence). Trimming took 5 bases from V and 1 from J; bases not matched to a gene: 3. DNA of the CDR3: TGTGCCAGCAGCCAAGGACAGGGCACAGATACGCAGTATTTT. This codes for CASSQGQGTDTQYF.

The CDR3 region is CASMRTVEALLHGYTF. CDR3 nucleotide sequence: TGTGCCAGCATGCGGACAGTGGAGGCCTTACTCCATGGCTACACCTTC. This chain links TRBV2 with TRBJ1-2, with D possibly matching TRBD1 (6 bases). Germline CDR1 is SNHLY and CDR2 is FYNNEI. This CDR3 region has 16 residues. V shed 7 bases and J shed 6 bases, with 24 bases lying between them.

As DNA, the CDR3 is TGTGCCAGCAGCTTCCAGGTTGCAGATACGCAGTATTTT. Translation: CASSFQVADTQYF. The V gene is TRBV7-8, the J gene TRBJ2-3; D call uncertain. Trimming left V 3 bases short and J 4 bases short, with 8 bases between. This CDR3 spans 13 amino acids. Germline V gene data show CDR1 as SGHVS and CDR2 as FQNEAQ. Based on the CDR3 plus reference TRBV7-8 and TRBJ2-3, the full variable domain is GAGVSQSPRYKVAKRGQDVALRCDPISGHVSLFWYQQALGQGPEFLTYFQNEAQLDKSGLPSDRFFAERPEGSVSTLKIQRTQQEDSAVYLCASSFQVADTQYFGPGTRLTVL.

The genes are TRBV4-2 and TRBJ2-5; TRBD1 might be the D (6 bases). CDR1 and CDR2 from the germline V gene are LGHNA and YNFKEQ. The V end was cut by 0 bases, the J end by 5 bases, with 16 bases between. The CDR3 is 16 amino acids. CDR3 in DNA: TGTGCCAGCAGCCAAGAAATCCAGGGGCGCGGGGAGACCCAGTACTTC. The encoded protein is CASSQEIQGRGETQYF.

The J gene is TRBJ1-1, the V gene TRBV7-3; no definite D call. V lost 6 bases to trimming and J lost 6 bases, with 17 bases between them. This CDR3 has 14 residues. Germline loops: CDR1 SGHTA, CDR2 FQGTGA. The CDR3 loop is CASRPYGVIPEAFF. The CDR3 nucleotides read TGTGCCAGCAGACCCTACGGGGTAATACCTGAAGCTTTCTTT.

The CDR3 region has the DNA TGTGCCAGCTCACCCAAACAGCAGACCCAGTACTTC. As protein: CASSPKQQTQYF. The chain recombines TRBV18 with TRBJ2-5; D is unclear. Germline V gives CDR1 KGHSH, CDR2 LQKENI. Trimming left V 3 bases short and J 6 bases short, with 8 bases between. This CDR3 has 12 residues.